This is a list of T cell receptor beta chains from one sample in a study of blood T cell repertoires in COVID-19. Some clones are missing from TCRdb's copy, which holds only in-frame ones; the method was immunoSEQ multiplex PCR. The repertoire holds approximately 150,000 clones, 65% to 85% seen once, with roughly 5% in the top ten. Sequencing was performed on PBMCs or T cells enriched from blood (not recorded which). These receptors originate from a man aged 65 to 85 who had been exposed to COVID-19. CDR3s include the opening cysteine and the closing phenylalanine or tryptophan. The D gene is left open where the match is weak. Expanded clones are given a class, and other clones once, few, many or no size at all.

>-|TRBJ2-3|-|TRBV29-1
TGCAGCGTTGACGAGGGTAACACAGATACGCAGTATTTT
CSVDEGNTDTQYF
>TRBD1|TRBJ1-1|-|TRBV3-1/TRBV3-2
TGTGCCAGCAGCCCTTATGGGACAGGGGGCACTGAAGCTTTCTTT
CASSPYGTGGTEAFF
>TRBD1|TRBJ2-1|-|TRBV11-2
TGTGCCAGCAGCTTGGACAGGGGGCGAAATGAGCAGTTCTTC
CASSLDRGRNEQFF
>TRBD2|TRBJ2-3|-|TRBV19
TGTGCCAGTAGTATCATGGGACTAGCGACAGATACGCAGTATTTT
CASSIMGLATDTQYF
>-|TRBJ1-5|-|TRBV28
TGTGCCAGCAGTCCGCCCCGGGACACCAATCAGCCCCAGCATTTT
CASSPPRDTNQPQHF
>TRBD2|TRBJ2-3|few|TRBV5-1
TGCGCCAGCAGCTTGGGTCTAACTAGCGGAAACACAGATACGCAGTATTTT
CASSLGLTSGNTDTQYF
>-|TRBJ1-5|-|TRBV18
TGTGCCAGCTCACCACCCGGAGTTAGCAATCAGCCCCAGCATTTT
CASSPPGVSNQPQHF
>-|TRBJ1-6|-|TRBV2
TGTGCCAGCAGTGAGAACGACGGGGTCCGGTCACCCCTCCACTTT
CASSENDGVRSPLHF
>-|TRBJ1-4|-|TRBV5-6
TGTGCCAGCAGCTTGGGAGGTGATGAAAAACTGTTTTTT
CASSLGGDEKLFF
>-|TRBJ1-2|-|TRBV7-9
TGTGCCAGCAGCTTATCACAGGGCGGCGCTGGCTACACCTTC
CASSLSQGGAGYTF
>TRBD1|TRBJ1-4|-|TRBV19
TGTGCCAGTAGTATGGGGACAGGGGTTGAAAAACTGTTTTTT
CASSMGTGVEKLFF
>TRBD2|TRBJ2-1|once|TRBV5-1
TGCGCCAGCAGCTTGATATCTGGGGGGGTATACAATGAGCAGTTCTTC
CASSLISGGVYNEQFF
>TRBD2|TRBJ2-3|-|TRBV7-2
TGTGCCAGCAGCTTAGCGCGGGAGAGGGATACGCAGTATTTT
CASSLARERDTQYF
>TRBD1|TRBJ2-4|-|TRBV5-1
TGCGCCAGCAGCTTGGGACAGGGCGGACTTTGGGCTAAAAACATTCAGTACTTC
CASSLGQGGLWAKNIQYF
>-|TRBJ1-5|-|TRBV6-2/TRBV6-3
TGTGCCAGCAGTCCAGGGGCTTATCAGCCCCAGCATTTT
CASSPGAYQPQHF
>TRBD1|TRBJ1-6|-|TRBV2
TGTGCCAGCAGTGCTGGACAGGTACGTTCACCCCTCCACTTT
CASSAGQVRSPLHF
>-|TRBJ2-3|once|TRBV18
TGTGCCAGCTCACCCCTTGGGGGCGCTAGCACAGATACGCAGTATTTT
CASSPLGGASTDTQYF
>TRBD1|TRBJ2-5|-|TRBV5-1
TGCGCCAGCAGCTTGGAAGGCAGGGGGCATGAGACCCAGTACTTC
CASSLEGRGHETQYF
>-|TRBJ2-2|-|TRBV7-8
TGTGCCAGCAGCTTAGAAGGAGGGCGAGGCGCGAACACCGGGGAGCTGTTTTTT
CASSLEGGRGANTGELFF
>-|TRBJ1-4|once|TRBV3-1/TRBV3-2
TGTGCCAGCAGCCAGGACAGAAACCCAACTAATGAAAAACTGTTTTTT
CASSQDRNPTNEKLFF
>-|TRBJ1-1|-|TRBV11-2
TGTGCCAGCAGCTTGACAACAGGGTTGGAAGCTTTCTTT
CASSLTTGLEAFF
>-|TRBJ1-6|-|TRBV18
TGTGCCAGCTCCCCCGGACAGTCCAATTCACCCCTCCACTTT
CASSPGQSNSPLHF
>TRBD2|TRBJ2-2|-|TRBV5-4
TGTGCCAGCAGCTGGGGGACTAGCGGGAACACCGGGGAGCTGTTTTTT
CASSWGTSGNTGELFF
>-|TRBJ1-1|-|TRBV5-1
TGCGCCAGCTCCCTGTGGGGCGAGAACACTGAAGCTTTCTTT
CASSLWGENTEAFF
>-|TRBJ1-2|-|TRBV3-1/TRBV3-2
TGTGCCAGCAGCCAAGTGGAACGATTACAGGGAGACTATGGCTACACCTTC
CASSQVERLQGDYGYTF
>TRBD2|TRBJ2-1|-|TRBV27
TGTGCCAGCAGCTTAGCGGGGGCCCTCAATGAGCAGTTCTTC
CASSLAGALNEQFF
>TRBD1|TRBJ1-5|-|TRBV4-1
TGCGCCAGCAGCCAGGCCTCAGGGGGAAATCAGCCCCAGCATTTT
CASSQASGGNQPQHF
>TRBD1|TRBJ2-7|-|TRBV11-2
TGTGCCAGCAGCTTGTCCTCGGGACAGTCCTACGAGCAGTACTTC
CASSLSSGQSYEQYF
>TRBD1|TRBJ2-5|-|TRBV5-1
TGCGCCAGCAGCTTGACAGGGGGCCTTGGTGAGACCCAGTACTTC
CASSLTGGLGETQYF
>-|TRBJ1-2|-|TRBV21-1
TGTGCCAGCAGCGAAGGAGGCTCGCCTGGCTACACCTTC
CASSEGGSPGYTF
>TRBD1|TRBJ2-7|-|TRBV28
TGTGCCAGCAGACAGGGGAATGGCTACGAGCAGTACTTC
CASRQGNGYEQYF
>TRBD1|TRBJ1-5|-|TRBV6-6
TGTGCCAGCACCCTACTACAGGGGGCTAGCAATCAGCCCCAGCATTTT
CASTLLQGASNQPQHF
>TRBD1|TRBJ2-2|-|TRBV5-6
TGTGCCAGCAGCCGGGACCCAGGGGGTGGCACCGGGGAGCTGTTTTTT
CASSRDPGGGTGELFF
>TRBD2|TRBJ2-7|-|TRBV29-1
TGCAGCGTTGCCACCGGGAGGGGCGGCTACGAGCAGTACTTC
CSVATGRGGYEQYF
>-|TRBJ1-6|few|TRBV19
TGTGCCACAGCTGAGGTGCCCTATAATTCACCCCTCCACTTT
CATAEVPYNSPLHF
>-|TRBJ1-1|-|TRBV7-8
TGTGCCAGCAGCTTAATTCAGGGGGAAGCTTTCTTT
CASSLIQGEAFF
>-|TRBJ1-5|-|TRBV30
TGTGCCTGGAGTGAGACAGTGTATAGCAATCAGCCCCAGCATTTT
CAWSETVYSNQPQHF
>-|TRBJ1-2|-|TRBV28
TGTGCCAGTAGGGAGGGATACTACTATGGCTACACCTTC
CASREGYYYGYTF
>TRBD2|TRBJ2-4|-|TRBV5-1
TGCGCCAGCAGCTTTAGCGGGGGGGTAAACATTCAGTACTTC
CASSFSGGVNIQYF
>-|TRBJ1-1|-|TRBV3-1/TRBV3-2
TGTGCCAGCAGCCAACGGGGTACTGAAGCTTTCTTT
CASSQRGTEAFF
>TRBD1|TRBJ2-6|-|TRBV7-9
TGTGCCAGCAGTCGACAGGGTTCGGGGGCCAACGTCCTGACTTTC
CASSRQGSGANVLTF
>-|TRBJ2-7|-|TRBV6-5
TGTGCCAGCAGAGCGGCCGCTACCTACGAGCAGTACTTC
CASRAAATYEQYF
>-|TRBJ2-5|-|TRBV2
TGTGCCAGCATACGTAGTGCGACCCAAGAGGCCCAGTACTTC
CASIRSATQEAQYF
>-|TRBJ1-2|-|TRBV19
TGTGCCAGTACATCCCCGGGACACTCACCACATGGCTACACCTTC
CASTSPGHSPHGYTF
>TRBD1|TRBJ2-5|-|TRBV27
TGTGCCAGCAGTTTAAGTGGGAGAGGGGGCGGAGAGACCCAGTACTTC
CASSLSGRGGGETQYF
>TRBD1|TRBJ1-2|-|TRBV2
TGTGCCAGCAGGGAGGACAGGGGCCATGGCTACACCTTC
CASREDRGHGYTF
>TRBD1|TRBJ1-6|-|TRBV27
TGTGCCAGCAGTTTATCGCGACAGGGAAATTCACCCCTCCACTTT
CASSLSRQGNSPLHF
>TRBD1|TRBJ1-1|-|TRBV5-8
TGTGCCAGCAGCCCTGGACAGGGGTTGGACACTGAAGCTTTCTTT
CASSPGQGLDTEAFF
>TRBD2|TRBJ2-7|-|TRBV6-2/TRBV6-3
TGTGCCAGCAGTTTGGGCGGGAGAGGCGAGCAGTACTTC
CASSLGGRGEQYF
>-|TRBJ1-2|-|TRBV11-2
TGTGCCAGCAGCCCTGACAGGACATATGGCTACACCTTC
CASSPDRTYGYTF
>-|TRBJ2-2|-|TRBV4-1
TGCGCCAGCAGCCAACAAATGACGGGGTCAGCTGCCGGGGAGCTGTTTTTT
CASSQQMTGSAAGELFF
>-|TRBJ2-7|-|TRBV9
TGTGCCAGCAGCCCTATAGGACACTCAATCAATTACGAGCAGTACTTC
CASSPIGHSINYEQYF
>-|TRBJ2-5|-|TRBV7-2
TGTGCCAGCAGCTCCGTTGGGGCTAGGGGGACCCAGTACTTC
CASSSVGARGTQYF
>TRBD2|TRBJ2-7|-|TRBV18
TGTGCCAGCTCACCACCGGCGGGAGGGCCATACGAGCAGTACTTC
CASSPPAGGPYEQYF
>TRBD1|TRBJ2-4|-|TRBV4-1
TGCGCCAGCAGCCCCGGACAGGGTGGTTTAAACATTCAGTACTTC
CASSPGQGGLNIQYF